The 28 T cell receptor beta chains below were found in one sample sequenced in a study of shared clonotypes between healthy human individuals. Terminally differentiated effector memory CD45RA+ cells were excluded from the naive CD8 cells, which were CD45RO-negative and positively selected for CCR7. Sequenced by immunoSEQ multiplex PCR; TCRdb stores in-frame clones only, minus some. The sample records some 1,900,000 clones, approximately 95% being singletons. Source material: naive CD8+ T cells sorted from blood. These receptors were collected from a man between 18 and 29 years old in good health.

The rearrangement links TRBV27 to TRBJ2-3, with D possibly being TRBD1 (6 bases). Germline V lookup: CDR1 MNHEY, CDR2 SMNVEV (reference sequence). This CDR3 is 16 amino acids long. The ends were cut back, 4 bases at V and 2 bases at J, with 16 bases in the middle. The CDR3 region has the DNA TGTGCCAGCAGTTCTCTGGGCACAGGGCTCACAGATACGCAGTATTTT. Its protein is CASSSLGTGLTDTQYF.

CDR3 protein: CAISDDRGPLETQYF. The CDR3 nucleotides are TGTGCCATCAGTGACGACAGGGGACCTTTAGAGACCCAGTACTTC. The chain is built from TRBV10-3 and TRBJ2-5; 8 bases line up with TRBD1. The CDR3 totals 15 residues. Per germline, CDR1 ENHRY and CDR2 SYGVKD. The ends lost 3 bases at V and 4 bases at J; junction bases unmatched: 7.

The V and J genes are TRBV6-1 and TRBJ2-1; maybe TRBD2 (6 bases). In germline, CDR1 is MNHNS, CDR2 SASEGT. CDR3 length: 13 amino acids. V shed 2 bases and J shed 7 bases, with 9 bases lying between them. The CDR3 reads CASSEPGGNEQFF. The CDR3 DNA sequence: TGTGCCAGCAGTGAACCCGGAGGGAATGAGCAGTTCTTC.

Of note for this clone: The same CDR3 is also encoded by other DNA sequences in this sample. The genes are TRBV6-5 and TRBJ1-1; D is possibly TRBD1 (6 bases). The CDR3 totals 13 residues. Trimming took 6 bases from V and 5 from J, leaving 13 bases between them. Looked up from germline, CDR1 is MNHEY and CDR2 is SVGAGI. The CDR3 DNA reads TGTGCCAGCAGCCCAGGGGAAGGAACTGAAGCTTTCTTT. Amino acid sequence: CASSPGEGTEAFF.

The count of this clone is one. V usage is TRBV5-3 and J usage is TRBJ2-7; D is perhaps TRBD2 (6 bases). TRBV5-3 is given ORF status, its function remaining uncertain. CDR3 size: 15 residues. V lost 5 bases and J lost 0, with 15 bases in between. As DNA, the CDR3 is TGTGCCAGAAGGGGTGGTCCTAGCGCCTCCTACGAGCAGTACTTC. It is translated as CARRGGPSASYEQYF.

V is TRBV6-5 and J is TRBJ2-2; either TRBD1 or TRBD2 may supply D (5 bases each). Germline V lookup: CDR1 MNHEY, CDR2 SVGAGI. V lost 4 bases and J 0 bases, leaving 12 bases between the germline ends. The CDR3 contains 16 residues. CDR3 region: CASSLGPPTNTGELFF. CDR3 nucleotide sequence: TGTGCCAGCAGTTTGGGACCACCAACGAACACCGGGGAGCTGTTTTTT.

This clone was counted only a few times. J is TRBJ1-5 and V is TRBV25-1; D remains unclear. CDR3 length: 14 amino acids. The germline gives CDR1 MGHDK, CDR2 SYGVNS. V was shortened by 5 bases and J by 3 bases, with 11 bases between the two germline ends. The DNA for the CDR3 is TGTGCCAGCAGTATGGACGGTCCCAATCAGCCCCAGCATTTT. As protein: CASSMDGPNQPQHF.

In this sample, this clone turned up once. The rearrangement joins TRBV2 to TRBJ2-1; 8 bases match TRBD1. This CDR3 has 14 residues. Trimming removed 8 bases from V and 3 bases from J; junction bases left unmatched: 6. Germline V gene sequence: CDR1 SNHLY, CDR2 FYNNEI. The CDR3 is CASGGTGGYNEQFF. The CDR3 DNA sequence: TGTGCCAGCGGGGGGACAGGCGGCTACAATGAGCAGTTCTTC.

The rearrangement joins TRBV5-6 to TRBJ2-7; 9 bases map to TRBD2. V gave up 4 bases and J gave up 7 bases; unmatched junction bases: 15. Germline V CDR1 and CDR2: SGHDT, YYEEEE. The CDR3 sequence is 16 residues long. The CDR3, as DNA: TGTGCCAGCAGCCCCTCCGGTAGCGGGGGAACCCAGGAGCAGTACTTC. Translated, it gives CASSPSGSGGTQEQYF.

The chain is built from TRBV7-6 and TRBJ1-1; 7 bases are shared with TRBD1. In germline, CDR1 is SGHVS, CDR2 FNYEAQ. There are 16 residues in the CDR3. J was trimmed by 0 bases and V by 1 base; bases with no gene match: 5. CDR3 sequence reads: CASSLVTGAMNTEAFF. DNA for the CDR3: TGTGCCAGCAGCTTAGTTACAGGGGCCATGAACACTGAAGCTTTCTTT.

V gene TRBV27 combines with J gene TRBJ2-1; 11 bases match TRBD2. Germline V CDR1 and CDR2: MNHEY, SMNVEV (reference sequence). V was pared by 3 bases and J by 5 bases, with 3 bases of the junction left unmatched. The CDR3 loop spans 15 amino acids. In DNA form, the CDR3 reads TGTGCCAGCAGTTTTAGCGGGGGGGCCAACAATGAGCAGTTCTTC. Protein: CASSFSGGANNEQFF.

This clone has a single count. The chain uses TRBV2 and TRBJ1-6; a weak D match, TRBD1 (5 bases). V lost 6 bases, J lost 5 bases, and 17 bases lay in between. Per germline, CDR1 SNHLY and CDR2 FYNNEI. This CDR3 is built from 16 residues. CDR3 DNA sequence: TGTGCCAGCAGGCCTCGAGGGGTGACGAATAATTCACCCCTCCACTTT. Encoded protein: CASRPRGVTNNSPLHF.

The chain uses TRBV29-1 and TRBJ1-1, with D tentatively TRBD1 (5 bases). V was pared by 0 bases and J by 0 bases, with 11 bases between. In germline, CDR1 is SQVTM, CDR2 ANQGSEA. CDR3 size: 15 residues. The CDR3 is CSVEDLDSMNTEAFF. The CDR3 DNA is TGCAGCGTTGAAGATCTTGACAGCATGAACACTGAAGCTTTCTTT.

The rearrangement joins TRBV7-8 to TRBJ2-6, with D maybe TRBD2 (6 bases). Germline assignment: CDR1 SGHVS and CDR2 FQNEAQ. V was cut by 3 bases and J by 1 base, with 16 bases left in between. This CDR3 has 18 amino acids. The CDR3 is CASSFTGTGVSGANVLTF. For the CDR3, the DNA is TGTGCCAGCAGCTTCACCGGGACGGGGGTTTCTGGGGCCAACGTCCTGACTTTC.

CDR3 DNA: TGCGCCAGCAGCCCACTTGGCAGGTCTAACTATGGCTACACCTTC. Its translation: CASSPLGRSNYGYTF. J is TRBJ1-2 and V is TRBV4-1; unclear D gene. V lost 4 bases, J lost 0 bases, and 12 bases lay in between. The CDR3 loop spans 15 amino acids. Per germline, CDR1 MGHRA and CDR2 YSYEKL.

The DNA for the CDR3 is TGCGCCAGCAGCTTTACCCCGGGACCGGCCTACGAGCAGTACTTC. This gives the protein CASSFTPGPAYEQYF. This chain links TRBV5-1 with TRBJ2-7; D possibly matches TRBD1 or TRBD2 (5 bases each). Germline lookup yields CDR1 SGHRS and CDR2 YFSETQ. CDR3 length equals 15 residues. Trimming shortened V by 2 bases and J by 2 bases, and 14 bases separated the two germline ends.

The chain recombines TRBV2 with TRBJ1-6, with 10 bases lining up with TRBD1. The CDR3 runs 16 residues. CDR1 is SNHLY and CDR2 is FYNNEI in the germline V gene. V lost 0 bases, J lost 8 bases, and 4 bases stayed unmatched. The chain's CDR3 is CASSEAGTGEYSPLHF. DNA for the CDR3: TGTGCCAGCAGTGAAGCGGGGACAGGGGAATATTCACCCCTCCACTTT.

The rearrangement joins TRBV7-8 to TRBJ2-5, with D perhaps TRBD2 (5 bases). Looked up from germline, CDR1 is SGHVS and CDR2 is FQNEAQ. This CDR3 is built from 14 residues. V dropped 0 bases and J dropped 5 bases, with 10 bases sitting between them. CDR3 nucleotides: TGTGCCAGCAGCTTAGCCGGGGTTTGGGAGACCCAGTACTTC. Protein product: CASSLAGVWETQYF.

The CDR3 loop is CASSLSSGRRAYEQYF. DNA for the CDR3: TGTGCCAGCAGCTTATCCAGCGGGAGAAGGGCCTACGAGCAGTACTTC. The V call is TRBV7-9, the J call TRBJ2-7; 8 bases align to TRBD2. Per germline, CDR1 SEHNR and CDR2 FQNEAQ (reference sequence). The CDR3 spans 16 residues. Trimming at V came to 2 bases and at J to 2 bases, leaving 8 bases not matched to a gene.

CDR3 region: CASARGATSYNEQFF. CDR3 DNA: TGCGCCAGCGCCAGGGGGGCGACCTCCTACAATGAGCAGTTCTTC. This chain joins TRBV4-3 and TRBJ2-1; weak D call: TRBD1 (7 bases). CDR1 and CDR2 from the germline V gene are LGHNA and YSLEER. V lost 8 bases to trimming and J lost 0 bases, with 14 bases between them. The CDR3 consists of 15 residues.

The count of this clone is one. This chain joins TRBV9 and TRBJ1-5, with D possibly TRBD1 on 5 matching bases. Between the trimmed V and J ends, which lost 0 bases and 6 bases, there was a span of 13 bases. The CDR3 consists of 15 residues. Germline CDR1 and CDR2: SGDLS and YYNGEE. The CDR3 loop reads CASSVDGAPSQPQHF. CDR3 in DNA: TGTGCCAGCAGCGTAGATGGGGCACCCAGTCAGCCCCAGCATTTT.

Turning to this clone: Other DNA variants within this sample encode the same CDR3. The genes are TRBV5-1 and TRBJ2-1; D is undetermined. Germline loops: CDR1 SGHRS, CDR2 YFSETQ. The CDR3 is 14 residues long. V lost 1 base and J lost 5, with 10 bases in between. The CDR3 DNA sequence: TGCGCCAGCAGCTTGTGGCAGCCCGACAATGAGCAGTTCTTC. Its protein product is CASSLWQPDNEQFF. Looking up the rest from reference TRBV5-1 and TRBJ2-1 gives the full variable domain: KAGVTQTPRYLIKTRGQQVTLSCSPISGHRSVSWYQQTPGQGLQFLFEYFSETQRNKGNFPGRFSGRQFSNSRSEMNVSTLELGDSALYLCASSLWQPDNEQFFGPGTRLTVL.

A note on this clone: The identical CDR3 is also encoded by other nucleotide sequences in the sample. The chain links TRBV5-1 to TRBJ2-7, with TRBD2 as a possible D gene (5 bases). The CDR3 loop spans 13 amino acids. CDR1 SGHRS and CDR2 YFSETQ come from the germline V gene. The V end was cut by 4 bases, the J end by 2 bases, with 10 bases between. CDR3 sequence reads: CASSPGLTYEQYF. The CDR3 nucleotides read TGCGCCAGCAGCCCCGGACTGACCTACGAGCAGTACTTC.

Note on this clone: This same CDR3 is encoded by further DNA sequences in the sample. J is TRBJ2-7 and V is TRBV6-6; D remains ambiguous. Germline V lookup: CDR1 MNHNY, CDR2 SVGAGI (reference sequence). The CDR3 totals 14 residues. Trimming took 0 bases from V and 1 from J, leaving 7 bases between them. CDR3 coding DNA: TGTGCCAGCAGTTACTCTAACAGTTCCTACGAGCAGTACTTC. Protein sequence: CASSYSNSSYEQYF.

The rearrangement links TRBV4-2 to TRBJ2-2; weak D call: TRBD2 (6 bases). Germline CDR1 reads LGHNA; CDR2 reads YNFKEQ. V dropped 5 bases and J dropped 1 base, with 8 bases sitting between them. The CDR3 covers 14 residues. The CDR3 reads CASSGRENTGELFF. The CDR3 DNA reads as TGTGCCAGCAGCGGGCGGGAGAACACCGGGGAGCTGTTTTTT.

This rearrangement joins TRBV28 to TRBJ2-7, with TRBD2 matching 9 bases. Per the germline V gene, CDR1 is MDHEN and CDR2 is SYDVKM. Trimming removed 5 bases from V and 3 bases from J; junction bases left unmatched: 5. The CDR3 totals 14 residues. The CDR3 region is CASSPLAGDYEQYF. The DNA for the CDR3 is TGTGCCAGCAGTCCCTTAGCGGGGGACTACGAGCAGTACTTC.

The V gene is TRBV1, the J gene TRBJ2-1; the D call TRBD2 from the table was never checked on the DNA. TRBV1 is a known pseudogene. This CDR3 has 19 residues. The chain's CDR3 is CTSSLVQGTSGIQYNEQFF. CDR3 in DNA: TGCACCAGCAGCCTTGTTCAGGGGACTAGCGGGATTCAATACAATGAGCAGTTCTTC.

This rearrangement joins TRBV5-1 to TRBJ1-2, with 9 bases lining up with TRBD1. This CDR3 has 15 amino acids. Trimming took 4 bases from V and 1 from J; bases not matched to a gene: 5. The germline V gene encodes CDR1 SGHRS and CDR2 YFSETQ. CDR3 in amino acids: CASSGQGSGNYGYTF. CDR3 nucleotides: TGCGCCAGCAGCGGACAGGGGTCCGGTAACTATGGCTACACCTTC.